This TCR beta chain was sequenced during a study of blood T cell repertoires in COVID-19. The CDR3 consists of 14 residues. The germline gives CDR1 LNHDA, CDR2 SQIVND (reference sequence). The V and J ends lost 1 base and 2 bases, in that order; junction bases with no gene match: 2. Generated by immunoSEQ multiplex PCR, the TCRdb table keeps only in-frame clones and is missing some. Here the sample spans 190,000 or so clones, about 86% being singletons. Sequenced material: peripheral blood. The sequence was collected from a woman aged 18-29 years who had recovered from COVID-19. The chain carries TRBV19 and TRBJ2-7; 7 bases are shared with TRBD1. CDR3: CASSIATGAYEQYF. The CDR3 region has the DNA TGTGCCAGTAGTATAGCCACAGGGGCCTACGAGCAGTACTTC. The variable domain in full, completed from reference TRBV19 and TRBJ2-7, reads DGGITQSPKYLFRKEGQNVTLSCEQNLNHDAMYWYRQDPGQGLRLIYYSQIVNDFQKGDIAEGYSVSREKKESFPLTVTSAQKNPTAFYLCASSIATGAYEQYFGPGTRLTVT.